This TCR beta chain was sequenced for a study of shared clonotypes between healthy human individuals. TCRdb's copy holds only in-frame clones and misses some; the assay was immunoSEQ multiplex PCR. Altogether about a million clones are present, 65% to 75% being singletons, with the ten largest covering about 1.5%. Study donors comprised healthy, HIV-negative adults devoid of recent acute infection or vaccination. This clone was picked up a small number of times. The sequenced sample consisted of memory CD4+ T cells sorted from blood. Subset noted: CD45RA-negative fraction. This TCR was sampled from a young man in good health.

CDR3 protein: CASSQEGRVGNSPLHF. The DNA for the CDR3 is TGCGCCAGCAGCCAAGAGGGCCGGGTTGGCAATTCACCCCTCCACTTT. J is TRBJ1-6 and V is TRBV4-1, with D unresolved. Germline assignment: CDR1 MGHRA and CDR2 YSYEKL. CDR3 length equals 16 residues. The germline V and J ends were trimmed by 0 bases and 7 bases, with 13 bases remaining between them.